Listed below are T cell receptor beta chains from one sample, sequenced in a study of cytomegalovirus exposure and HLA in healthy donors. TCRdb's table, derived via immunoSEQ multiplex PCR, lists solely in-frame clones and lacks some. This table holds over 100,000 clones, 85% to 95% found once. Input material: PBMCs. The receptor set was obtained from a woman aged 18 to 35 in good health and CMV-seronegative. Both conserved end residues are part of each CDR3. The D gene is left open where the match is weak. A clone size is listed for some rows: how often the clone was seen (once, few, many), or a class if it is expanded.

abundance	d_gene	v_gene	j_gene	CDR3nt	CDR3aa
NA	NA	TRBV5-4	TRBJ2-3	TGTGCCAGCAGCTACCGGGGGCTAGCGGACACAGATACGCAGTATTTT	CASSYRGLADTDTQYF
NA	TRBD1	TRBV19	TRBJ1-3	TGTGCCAGTAGTCCGGACAGGGATCGCAGAAACACCATATATTTT	CASSPDRDRRNTIYF
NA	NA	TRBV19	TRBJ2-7	TGTGCCAGTAGTCCCGGTCTGGGGCCCTACGAGCAGTACTTC	CASSPGLGPYEQYF
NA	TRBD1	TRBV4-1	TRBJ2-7	TGCGCCAGCAGCCAAGTGACAGGGGGAGGCTACGAGCAGTACTTC	CASSQVTGGGYEQYF
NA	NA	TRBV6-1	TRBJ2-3	TGTGCCAGCAGTTGGACTGTAGATACGCAGTATTTT	CASSWTVDTQYF
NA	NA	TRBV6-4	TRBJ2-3	TGTGCCAGCAGTGTCGACGGGATGAGCACAGATACGCAGTATTTT	CASSVDGMSTDTQYF
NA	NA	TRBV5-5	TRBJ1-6	TGTGCCAGCAGCCACCTTTTCCCCCTGAGTTCACCCCTCCACTTT	CASSHLFPLSSPLHF
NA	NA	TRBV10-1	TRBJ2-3	TGCGCCAGCAGTGAGCAAAAAACTAGCACAGATACGCAGTATTTT	CASSEQKTSTDTQYF
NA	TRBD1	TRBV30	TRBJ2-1	TGTGCCTGGAGCCCCCAGGGACAGTCTAGAGAGCAGTTCTTC	CAWSPQGQSREQFF
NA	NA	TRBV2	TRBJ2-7	TGTGCCAGTATGATAGTCGAGCAGTACTTC	CASMIVEQYF
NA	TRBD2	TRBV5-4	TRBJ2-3	TGTGCCAGCAGCCCCCAGGGACTAGCGGGAGCCGCAGATACGCAGTATTTT	CASSPQGLAGAADTQYF
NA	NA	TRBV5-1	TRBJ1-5	TGCGCCAGCAGCTTGGACTTGAGTAGCAATCAGCCCCAGCATTTT	CASSLDLSSNQPQHF
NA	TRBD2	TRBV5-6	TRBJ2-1	TGTGCCAGCAGCTCATCGGGACTAGCGGGAGGGCGTAATGAGCAGTTCTTC	CASSSSGLAGGRNEQFF
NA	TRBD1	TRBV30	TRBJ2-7	TGTGCCTGGAGATTGACAGGGTTTGGCGAGCAGTACTTC	CAWRLTGFGEQYF
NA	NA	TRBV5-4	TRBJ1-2	TGTGCCAGCAGCTTCACGGCCCTCGGGGAATACGGCTACACCTTC	CASSFTALGEYGYTF
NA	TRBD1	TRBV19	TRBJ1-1	TGTGCCAGTAGTATACCCGGACAGGGCCTGAACACTGAAGCTTTCTTT	CASSIPGQGLNTEAFF
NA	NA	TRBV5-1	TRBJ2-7	TGCGCCAGCAGCCCGAGGGCGTACTCCTACGAGCAGTACTTC	CASSPRAYSYEQYF
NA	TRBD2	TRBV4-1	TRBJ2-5	TGCGCCAGCAGCCAAGATGGCGGGGGGCAGGAGACCCAGTACTTC	CASSQDGGGQETQYF
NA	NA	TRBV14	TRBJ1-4	TGTGCCAGCAGCCCCCGGGTGGGGGGTAATGAAAAACTGTTTTTT	CASSPRVGGNEKLFF
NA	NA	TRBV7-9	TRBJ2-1	TGTGCCAGCAGCTTTGGGGGGGCCCTAGATGAGCAGTTCTTC	CASSFGGALDEQFF
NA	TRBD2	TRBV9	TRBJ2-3	TGTGCCAGCAGCCCCCTAGCGGGAGAAGGCGCAGATACGCAGTATTTT	CASSPLAGEGADTQYF
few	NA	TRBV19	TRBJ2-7	TGTGCCAGTAGCGACCCGGGGGGCAGCTCCTACGAGCAGTACTTC	CASSDPGGSSYEQYF
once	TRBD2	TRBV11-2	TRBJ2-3	TGTGCCAGCAGCCCTACGGGACTATCTAACACAGATACGCAGTATTTT	CASSPTGLSNTDTQYF
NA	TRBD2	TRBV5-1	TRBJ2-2	TGCGCCAGCAGCCCGAGGCGGACTAGCGGGAACCCGAACACCGGGGAGCTGTTTTTT	CASSPRRTSGNPNTGELFF
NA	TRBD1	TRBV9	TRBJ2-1	TGTGCCAGCAGCGCCCCGGGACAGGTTTACAATGAGCAGTTCTTC	CASSAPGQVYNEQFF